This T cell receptor (beta chain) emerged from a study of OX40 agonist ivuxolimab in advanced cancers. Study results and caveats: Dosing at 0.1 to 3.0 mg/kg was accompanied by clonal expansion of CD4+ and CD8+ blood T cells by week 6.

CDR3 size: 14 residues. CDR1 is MNHNS and CDR2 is SASEGT in the germline V gene. The V end was cut by 3 bases, the J end by 5 bases, with 13 bases between. The table came from immunoSEQ multiplex PCR; TCRdb's copy has only in-frame clones and leaves some out. The table lists 95,000 to 150,000 clones, about 94% of them singletons. On this clone: Its specificity is not known.

The rearrangement joins TRBV6-1 to TRBJ1-2; D not certain. The receptor comes from an adult with an advanced solid tumor such as melanoma, head and neck, liver or kidney cancer. The source material was CD4+ or CD8+ T cells sorted from blood, sampled in a trial of the OX40 agonist ivuxolimab. The CDR3 reads CASSDVVTQYGYTF. The CDR3 region has the DNA TGTGCCAGCAGTGATGTGGTTACACAGTATGGCTACACCTTC.